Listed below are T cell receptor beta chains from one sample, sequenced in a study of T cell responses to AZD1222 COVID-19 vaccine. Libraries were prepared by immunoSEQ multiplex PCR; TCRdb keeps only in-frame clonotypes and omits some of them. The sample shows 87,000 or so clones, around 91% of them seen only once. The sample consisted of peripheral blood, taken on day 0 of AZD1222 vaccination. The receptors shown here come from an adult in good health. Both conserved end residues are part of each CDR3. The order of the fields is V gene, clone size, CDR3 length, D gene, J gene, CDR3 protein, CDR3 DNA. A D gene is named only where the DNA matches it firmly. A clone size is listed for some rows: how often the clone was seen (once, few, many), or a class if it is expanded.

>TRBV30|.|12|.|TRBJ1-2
CAWSVTGYGYTF
TGTGCCTGGAGTGTCACGGGGTATGGCTACACCTTC
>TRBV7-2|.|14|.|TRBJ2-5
CASSLAGLQETQYF
TGTGCCAGCAGCTTAGCGGGGCTACAAGAGACCCAGTACTTC
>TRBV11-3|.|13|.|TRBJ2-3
CASSLASADTQYF
TGTGCCAGCAGCTTAGCGAGTGCGGATACGCAGTATTTT
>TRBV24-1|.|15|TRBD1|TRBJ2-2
CATSEGQGNTGELFF
TGTGCCACCAGTGAAGGACAGGGGAACACCGGGGAGCTGTTTTTT
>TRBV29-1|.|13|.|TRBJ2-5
CSVPRTAPETQYF
TGCAGCGTCCCACGGACTGCCCCGGAGACCCAGTACTTC
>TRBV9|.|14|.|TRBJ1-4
CASSARSGSEKLFF
TGTGCCAGCAGCGCGAGGTCGGGGAGCGAAAAACTGTTTTTT
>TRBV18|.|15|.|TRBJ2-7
CASSPQEPPSYEQYF
TGTGCCAGCTCTCCACAGGAGCCCCCGTCCTACGAGCAGTACTTC
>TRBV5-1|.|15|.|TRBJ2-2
CASSLAGVNTGELFF
TGCGCCAGCAGCTTGGCAGGGGTGAACACCGGGGAGCTGTTTTTT
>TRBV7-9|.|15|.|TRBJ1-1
CASSPRGGGNTEAFF
TGTGCCAGCAGCCCTAGGGGGGGTGGGAACACTGAAGCTTTCTTT
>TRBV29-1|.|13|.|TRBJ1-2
CSVVPGPGYGYTF
TGCAGCGTCGTCCCAGGGCCGGGCTATGGCTACACCTTC
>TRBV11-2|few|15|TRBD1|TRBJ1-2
CASTPRGQGVGGYTF
TGTGCCAGCACCCCCCGGGGGCAGGGGGTAGGTGGCTACACCTTC
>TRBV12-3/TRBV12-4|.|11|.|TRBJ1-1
CASTDHDEAFF
TGTGCCAGCACCGATCATGATGAAGCTTTCTTT
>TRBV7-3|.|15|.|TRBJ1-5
CASRTQGRGNQPQHF
TGTGCCAGCAGAACACAGGGAAGGGGCAATCAGCCCCAGCATTTT
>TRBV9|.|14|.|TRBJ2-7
CASSVGSLSYEQYF
TGTGCCAGCAGCGTGGGCAGCCTCTCCTACGAGCAGTACTTC
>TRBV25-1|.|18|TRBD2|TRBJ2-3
CASSEYRTSGGSTDTQYF
TGTGCCAGCAGTGAATACAGGACTAGCGGGGGGAGCACAGATACGCAGTATTTT
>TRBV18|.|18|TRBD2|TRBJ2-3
CASSPVAGRTLSTDTQYF
TGTGCCAGCTCACCGGTAGCGGGGAGAACCCTTAGCACAGATACGCAGTATTTT
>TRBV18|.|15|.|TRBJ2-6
CASSGASSGANVLTF
TGTGCCAGCTCGGGTGCTTCCTCTGGGGCCAACGTCCTGACTTTC
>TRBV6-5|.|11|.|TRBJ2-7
CASQRGYEQYF
TGTGCCAGCCAGAGAGGATACGAGCAGTACTTC
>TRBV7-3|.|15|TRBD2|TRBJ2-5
CASSPGTSGKETQYF
TGTGCCAGCAGCCCAGGGACTAGCGGAAAAGAGACCCAGTACTTC
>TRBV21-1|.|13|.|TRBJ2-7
CASSKGLAGGGYF
TGTGCCAGCAGCAAAGGCCTAGCGGGGGGCGGGTACTTC
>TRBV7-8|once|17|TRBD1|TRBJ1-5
CASSSNQGAYSNQPQHF
TGTGCCAGCAGCTCGAATCAGGGGGCTTATAGCAATCAGCCCCAGCATTTT
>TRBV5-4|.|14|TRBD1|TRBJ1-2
CASSVTGLNYGYTF
TGTGCCAGCAGCGTGACAGGGTTGAACTATGGCTACACCTTC
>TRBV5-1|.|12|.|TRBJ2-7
CASHREGYEQYF
TGCGCCAGCCACAGGGAAGGCTACGAGCAGTACTTC
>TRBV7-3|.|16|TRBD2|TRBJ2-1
CASSLRGGLNDNEQFF
TGTGCCAGCAGCTTAAGGGGGGGACTGAATGACAATGAGCAGTTCTTC
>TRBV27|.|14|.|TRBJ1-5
CASSSPLRNQPQHF
TGTGCCAGCAGTTCTCCCCTTCGCAATCAGCCCCAGCATTTT
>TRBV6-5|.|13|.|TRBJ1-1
CASSQSGSTEAFF
TGTGCCAGTTCCCAGTCGGGAAGCACTGAAGCTTTCTTT
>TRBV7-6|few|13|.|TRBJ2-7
CASSLVGPQEQYF
TGTGCCAGCAGCTTAGTGGGACCCCAGGAGCAGTACTTC
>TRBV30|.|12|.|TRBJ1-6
CAWSSYNSPLHF
TGTGCCTGGAGCTCCTATAATTCACCCCTCCACTTT
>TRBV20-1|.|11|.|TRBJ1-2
CSARDLYGYTF
TGCAGTGCTAGAGATCTTTACGGCTACACCTTC
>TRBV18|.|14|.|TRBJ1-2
CASSPGTGKGGYTF
TGTGCCAGCTCACCGGGTACAGGGAAGGGGGGCTACACCTTC
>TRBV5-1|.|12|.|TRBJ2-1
CASSLILGEQFF
TGCGCCAGCAGCTTGATTCTGGGTGAGCAGTTCTTC
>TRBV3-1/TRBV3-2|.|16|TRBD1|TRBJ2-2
CASSQTGTANTGELFF
TGTGCCAGCAGCCAAACCGGGACAGCGAACACCGGGGAGCTGTTTTTT
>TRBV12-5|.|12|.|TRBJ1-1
CASGSYREQAFF
TGTGCTAGTGGCTCCTACAGGGAGCAAGCTTTCTTT
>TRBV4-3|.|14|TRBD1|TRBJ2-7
CASSPGQGNYEQYF
TGCGCCAGCAGCCCGGGACAGGGAAACTACGAGCAGTACTTC
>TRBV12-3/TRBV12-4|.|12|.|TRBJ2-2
CASRPNTGELFF
TGTGCCAGCAGACCAAACACCGGGGAGCTGTTTTTT